The sequence of this T cell receptor (beta chain) was determined in a study of blood T cell repertoires in COVID-19. Study in general: COVID-19 samples, acute and convalescent, were from the United States, Italy and Spain.

Assignments of participants to cohorts depended upon their own reported clinical history. All recovered Cohort 3 donors got two negative PCRs, got clearance, or saw symptom resolution. Under the authors' procedure: Reference gene primer amplification gave nucleated cell count estimates. Measured with immunoSEQ multiplex PCR; TCRdb has only the in-frame clones, and not every one. Clone size and V and J calls were adopted from that table, with D and trimming inferred from the DNA. Among fewer than 350,000 clones listed, under 90% were seen once. This CDR3 has 15 amino acids. Per germline, CDR1 MNHNS and CDR2 SASEGT. V lost 3 bases to trimming and J lost 6 bases; unmatched junction nucleotides: 7.

This chain links TRBV6-1 with TRBJ2-2; 7 bases fit TRBD2. The clonotype was recovered from a man in his 60s who had recovered from COVID-19. Sequencing input: PBMCs or T cells enriched from blood (not recorded which). In DNA form, the CDR3 reads TGTGCCAGCAGTGAGGGGCTAGCGGATGCCGGGGAGCTGTTTTTT. It translates to CASSEGLADAGELFF.